These T cell receptor beta chains were read from a single sample in a study of cytomegalovirus exposure and HLA in healthy donors. Clones were read by immunoSEQ multiplex PCR, and TCRdb kept only the in-frame ones, dropping some. The top ten clones hold approximately 1.6% of a sample with fewer than 200,000 clones, 80% to 90% of them seen once. The sample consisted of PBMCs. These receptors all come from a man aged 35 to 55 in good health and CMV-seropositive. The CDR3 runs from the conserved cysteine through the conserved F or W. The D gene is left open where the match is weak. Rows may omit the clone size; those that give it use once, few, many or a size class.

TRBD1,TRBJ1-2,TRBV6-5,.,TGTGCCAGCAGTCAAGCACAGGGGGATAATGGCTACACCTTC,CASSQAQGDNGYTF
.,TRBJ1-3,TRBV7-9,.,TGTGCCAGCAGCTTAGCGCCTGAAGAGTACTCTGGAAACACCATATATTTT,CASSLAPEEYSGNTIYF
.,TRBJ1-2,TRBV5-4,.,TGTGCCAGCAGCACCAGGGACTCTGGGGGCTACACCTTC,CASSTRDSGGYTF
TRBD2,TRBJ2-5,TRBV2,.,TGTGCCAGCAGTGCAACCGCCGGGACTAGCGGGGAGACCCAGTACTTC,CASSATAGTSGETQYF
TRBD2,TRBJ2-1,TRBV6-6,.,TGTGCCAGCAGACAATCTAGCGGGAGTGGCGATGAGCAGTTCTTC,CASRQSSGSGDEQFF
TRBD2,TRBJ2-3,TRBV5-1,.,TGCGCCAGCAGCTTGGGAGCTAGCGGGAGGGCCGGGGATACGCAGTATTTT,CASSLGASGRAGDTQYF
.,TRBJ1-1,TRBV13,.,TGTGCCAGCAGCTTCGGACAGATGTATGAGAACACTGAAGCTTTCTTT,CASSFGQMYENTEAFF
.,TRBJ2-6,TRBV5-4,once,TGTGCCAGCAGCTTGGGGACTTTTGCTGGGGCCAACGTCCTGACTTTC,CASSLGTFAGANVLTF
.,TRBJ1-5,TRBV6-4,.,TGTGCCAGCAGTGACGACGGGGATCAGCCCCAGCATTTT,CASSDDGDQPQHF
.,TRBJ2-5,TRBV25-1,.,TGTGCCAGCAGTGACCCCGGGCTAGCTGAGACCCAGTACTTC,CASSDPGLAETQYF
.,TRBJ1-5,TRBV2,once,TGTGCCAGCACGAGTGCATTTTATCAGCCCCAGCATTTT,CASTSAFYQPQHF